These T cell receptor beta chains were read from a single sample in a study of cytomegalovirus exposure and HLA in healthy donors. Profiling relied on immunoSEQ multiplex PCR, and the TCRdb table lists in-frame clones only, not all of them. The data hold some 260,000 clones, with more than 85% observed a single time. The sequenced material came from PBMCs. The receptor source for this set is a man aged 18 to 35 in good health and CMV-seropositive. Both conserved end residues are part of each CDR3. A D gene is named only where the DNA matches it firmly. Expanded clones get a size class; other rows say once, few or many, or leave the size out.

TRBV5-4	-	TRBJ2-7	TRBD1	TGTGCCAGCAGCTTGGGTGTCGGACAGGATTACGAGCAGTACTTC	CASSLGVGQDYEQYF
TRBV6-1	-	TRBJ1-5	-	TGTGCCAGCAGTGAAGCGTGGGTGGAAAATCAGCCCCAGCATTTT	CASSEAWVENQPQHF
TRBV5-6	-	TRBJ2-3	-	TGTGCCAGCAGCTTTGCGGGGTCTAGCACAGATACGCAGTATTTT	CASSFAGSSTDTQYF
TRBV28	-	TRBJ2-3	-	TGTGCCAGCAGTCTCCTCCTCGCGGGATCTAGCACAGATACGCAGTATTTT	CASSLLLAGSSTDTQYF
TRBV19	-	TRBJ2-3	-	TGTGCCAGTAGTAAGACTTCCCCTCGGAGGGATACGCAGTATTTT	CASSKTSPRRDTQYF
TRBV7-3	-	TRBJ2-5	-	TGTGCCAGCAGCTGGGTGTTTTGTCTGGACGTCTGTGAGACCCAGTACTTC	CASSWVFCLDVCETQYF
TRBV11-2	-	TRBJ2-5	-	TGTGCCAGCAGCTTCAGAGGAAGGGGGGAGACCCAGTACTTC	CASSFRGRGETQYF
TRBV4-2	-	TRBJ2-5	-	TGTGCCAGCAGCCAAGACAGTTCAGAGACCCAGTACTTC	CASSQDSSETQYF
TRBV5-1	-	TRBJ2-7	-	TGCGCCAGCAGCTTGGTCCGGGACAACTACGAGCAGTACTTC	CASSLVRDNYEQYF
TRBV4-1	-	TRBJ1-2	-	TGCGCCAGCAGCCAAGATCTAGGGGCAGGGCGCGGCTACACCTTC	CASSQDLGAGRGYTF
TRBV9	-	TRBJ2-6	-	TGTGCCACCGGGGGCGGCACCTCTGGGGCCAACGTCCTGACTTTC	CATGGGTSGANVLTF
TRBV7-9	-	TRBJ1-1	TRBD1	TGTGCCAGCAGCTTAGCGGGGACAGGGTTGAACACTGAAGCTTTCTTT	CASSLAGTGLNTEAFF
TRBV29-1	-	TRBJ2-3	TRBD2	TGCAGCGTTGATCCAGTCGGGGAGGGTCCAGATACGCAGTATTTT	CSVDPVGEGPDTQYF
TRBV28	few	TRBJ1-1	-	TGTGCCAGCAGCCATGACCCGCTTGAAGCTTTCTTT	CASSHDPLEAFF
TRBV19	-	TRBJ1-5	-	TGTGCCAGTAGTACAGGTGGGGGTAGCAATCAGCCCCAGCATTTT	CASSTGGGSNQPQHF
TRBV4-1	-	TRBJ2-1	-	TGCGCCAGCAGCCAAGAAGTGGTAAGCTCCTACAATGAGCAGTTCTTC	CASSQEVVSSYNEQFF
TRBV4-1	-	TRBJ1-4	-	TGCGCCAGCAGCATACAGGGTACAACTAATGAAAAACTGTTTTTT	CASSIQGTTNEKLFF